Sequencing of this T cell receptor (beta chain) was carried out in a study of control samples from healthy donors and cancer patients. Trimming took 0 bases from V and 3 from J; bases not matched to a gene: 3. The CDR3 is 15 amino acids. Germline CDR1 reads LGHNT; CDR2 reads FRNRAP. The repertoire was sequenced with immunoSEQ multiplex PCR; TCRdb's copy has only in-frame clones and lacks some. The data hold over 40,000 clones, with about nine tenths observed a single time. The sample taken for sequencing was PBMCs. The chain uses TRBV12-5 and TRBJ2-7; TRBD1 agrees at 9 bases. The receptor's source is a man aged 45 to 65 with head and neck cancer. The CDR3 here is CASGLVGTGFYEQYF. The CDR3 DNA is TGTGCTAGTGGTTTGGTCGGGACAGGGTTCTACGAGCAGTACTTC.